The rows below give T cell receptor beta chains drawn from one sample of a study of T cell responses to AZD1222 COVID-19 vaccine. The method was immunoSEQ multiplex PCR; TCRdb's version includes in-frame clones alone and lacks a portion of them. The sample carries about 110,000 clones, around 90% recorded once. Source: peripheral blood, taken on day 0 of AZD1222 vaccination. These receptors came from an adult in good health. CDR3s include the opening cysteine and the closing phenylalanine or tryptophan. D genes are given only for firm matches. Clone size, where shown, is once, few, many, or a class for clones that have expanded.

D gene: TRBD1; J gene: TRBJ1-4; clone size: NA; V gene: TRBV11-2; CDR3 protein: CASSGPGQGYEKLFF; CDR3 DNA: TGTGCCAGCAGCGGGCCGGGACAGGGGTATGAAAAACTGTTTTTT
D gene: NA; J gene: TRBJ1-3; clone size: NA; V gene: TRBV30; CDR3 protein: CAWSLGGFYSGNTIYF; CDR3 DNA: TGTGCCTGGAGTTTGGGGGGCTTCTACTCTGGAAACACCATATATTTT
D gene: NA; J gene: TRBJ2-7; clone size: NA; V gene: TRBV5-4; CDR3 protein: CASSNRRDSRYEQYF; CDR3 DNA: TGTGCCAGCAGCAATCGCAGGGACTCGCGATACGAGCAGTACTTC
D gene: NA; J gene: TRBJ2-7; clone size: NA; V gene: TRBV7-9; CDR3 protein: CASSSTGGSYEQYF; CDR3 DNA: TGTGCCAGCAGCTCTACAGGAGGATCCTACGAGCAGTACTTC
D gene: NA; J gene: TRBJ1-1; clone size: once; V gene: TRBV4-1; CDR3 protein: CASSQGPPTLNTEAFF; CDR3 DNA: TGCGCCAGCAGCCAAGGCCCCCCGACACTGAACACTGAAGCTTTCTTT
D gene: NA; J gene: TRBJ1-5; clone size: NA; V gene: TRBV30; CDR3 protein: CAWSVTHNQPQHF; CDR3 DNA: TGTGCCTGGAGTGTAACCCACAATCAGCCCCAGCATTTT
D gene: NA; J gene: TRBJ2-7; clone size: once; V gene: TRBV5-1; CDR3 protein: CASRSDRGGPGEQYF; CDR3 DNA: TGCGCCAGCAGGTCGGATAGGGGGGGCCCGGGCGAGCAGTACTTC
D gene: NA; J gene: TRBJ1-1; clone size: NA; V gene: TRBV3-1/TRBV3-2; CDR3 protein: CASSITGRLAFF; CDR3 DNA: TGTGCCAGCAGCATAACAGGACGGTTGGCTTTCTTT
D gene: TRBD2; J gene: TRBJ2-7; clone size: NA; V gene: TRBV28; CDR3 protein: CASKRTSGGAYEQYF; CDR3 DNA: TGTGCCAGCAAGAGGACTAGCGGGGGGGCCTACGAGCAGTACTTC
D gene: NA; J gene: TRBJ1-6; clone size: NA; V gene: TRBV14; CDR3 protein: CASRLVDNSPLHF; CDR3 DNA: TGTGCCAGCCGCCTCGTGGATAATTCACCCCTCCACTTT
D gene: NA; J gene: TRBJ1-2; clone size: NA; V gene: TRBV6-5; CDR3 protein: CASSYSGSYGYTF; CDR3 DNA: TGTGCCAGCAGTTACTCCGGGAGCTATGGCTACACCTTC
D gene: TRBD1; J gene: TRBJ1-2; clone size: NA; V gene: TRBV6-5; CDR3 protein: CASRQGQGYTF; CDR3 DNA: TGTGCCAGCCGACAGGGCCAGGGCTACACCTTC
D gene: NA; J gene: TRBJ1-6; clone size: NA; V gene: TRBV28; CDR3 protein: CASRGRLSSYNSPLHF; CDR3 DNA: TGTGCCAGCCGGGGACGGTTAAGCTCCTATAATTCACCCCTCCACTTT
D gene: TRBD2; J gene: TRBJ2-5; clone size: NA; V gene: TRBV6-1; CDR3 protein: CASSEVAGGTKTQYF; CDR3 DNA: TGTGCCAGCAGTGAAGTAGCGGGGGGGACGAAGACCCAGTACTTC
D gene: TRBD1; J gene: TRBJ2-1; clone size: NA; V gene: TRBV5-8; CDR3 protein: CASSFGSFRGLSNEQFF; CDR3 DNA: TGTGCCAGCAGCTTCGGATCGTTCAGGGGGCTGTCAAATGAGCAGTTCTTC
D gene: NA; J gene: TRBJ1-6; clone size: few; V gene: TRBV30; CDR3 protein: CAWRKAGSSYNSPLHF; CDR3 DNA: TGTGCCTGGAGAAAGGCAGGTAGCTCCTATAATTCACCCCTCCACTTT
D gene: NA; J gene: TRBJ1-2; clone size: NA; V gene: TRBV19; CDR3 protein: CASSLGLSDGYTF; CDR3 DNA: TGTGCCAGTAGTCTCGGACTGTCCGATGGCTACACCTTC
D gene: TRBD1; J gene: TRBJ2-2; clone size: once; V gene: TRBV7-6; CDR3 protein: CASLGTGLTGELFF; CDR3 DNA: TGTGCCAGCCTAGGGACAGGGCTAACCGGGGAGCTGTTTTTT
D gene: NA; J gene: TRBJ2-7; clone size: NA; V gene: TRBV20-1; CDR3 protein: CSASDLAKNEQYF; CDR3 DNA: TGCAGTGCTAGTGACCTAGCGAAGAACGAGCAGTACTTC
D gene: NA; J gene: TRBJ1-2; clone size: NA; V gene: TRBV5-4; CDR3 protein: CASSPDSFPSGYTF; CDR3 DNA: TGTGCCAGCAGCCCGGACAGCTTTCCGAGTGGCTACACCTTC
D gene: TRBD1; J gene: TRBJ1-2; clone size: few; V gene: TRBV28; CDR3 protein: CASRQGSYGYTF; CDR3 DNA: TGTGCCAGCCGACAGGGTAGCTATGGCTACACCTTC
D gene: NA; J gene: TRBJ2-7; clone size: NA; V gene: TRBV13; CDR3 protein: CASSFSFPRERQYF; CDR3 DNA: TGTGCCAGCAGCTTCAGTTTCCCCCGGGAGAGGCAGTACTTC
D gene: NA; J gene: TRBJ2-1; clone size: NA; V gene: TRBV19; CDR3 protein: CASSTRASSYNEQFF; CDR3 DNA: TGTGCCAGTAGTACCAGGGCGAGCTCCTACAATGAGCAGTTCTTC
D gene: NA; J gene: TRBJ2-2; clone size: once; V gene: TRBV2; CDR3 protein: CASRAREYGELFF; CDR3 DNA: TGTGCCAGCAGGGCCCGCGAGTACGGGGAGCTGTTTTTT
D gene: NA; J gene: TRBJ1-1; clone size: NA; V gene: TRBV6-5; CDR3 protein: CASGRAGPTEAFF; CDR3 DNA: TGTGCCAGCGGGAGGGCAGGGCCCACTGAAGCTTTCTTT
D gene: NA; J gene: TRBJ2-7; clone size: NA; V gene: TRBV5-1; CDR3 protein: CASSLGREQYF; CDR3 DNA: TGCGCCAGCAGCTTAGGGCGGGAGCAGTACTTC
D gene: NA; J gene: TRBJ1-4; clone size: once; V gene: TRBV19; CDR3 protein: CASCTGGDEKLFF; CDR3 DNA: TGTGCCAGTTGCACAGGCGGGGATGAAAAACTGTTTTTT
D gene: NA; J gene: TRBJ1-2; clone size: NA; V gene: TRBV19; CDR3 protein: CASSMGPGDYGYTF; CDR3 DNA: TGTGCCAGTAGTATGGGACCGGGGGACTATGGCTACACCTTC
D gene: NA; J gene: TRBJ1-2; clone size: once; V gene: TRBV15; CDR3 protein: CATSRGRVGDYGYTF; CDR3 DNA: TGTGCCACCAGCAGAGGGAGGGTGGGGGACTATGGCTACACCTTC
D gene: NA; J gene: TRBJ2-1; clone size: NA; V gene: TRBV19; CDR3 protein: CASRIGRDEQFF; CDR3 DNA: TGTGCCAGTCGAATAGGGCGGGATGAGCAGTTCTTC
D gene: TRBD1; J gene: TRBJ1-2; clone size: NA; V gene: TRBV4-2; CDR3 protein: CASSQEEGQGYGYTF; CDR3 DNA: TGTGCCAGCAGCCAAGAAGAGGGACAGGGGTATGGCTACACCTTC
D gene: NA; J gene: TRBJ2-3; clone size: NA; V gene: TRBV9; CDR3 protein: CASSVQSDTQYF; CDR3 DNA: TGTGCCAGCAGCGTTCAATCAGATACGCAGTATTTT
D gene: NA; J gene: TRBJ1-2; clone size: NA; V gene: TRBV7-8; CDR3 protein: CASNPLREGGYTF; CDR3 DNA: TGTGCCAGCAACCCCCTAAGGGAGGGTGGCTACACCTTC